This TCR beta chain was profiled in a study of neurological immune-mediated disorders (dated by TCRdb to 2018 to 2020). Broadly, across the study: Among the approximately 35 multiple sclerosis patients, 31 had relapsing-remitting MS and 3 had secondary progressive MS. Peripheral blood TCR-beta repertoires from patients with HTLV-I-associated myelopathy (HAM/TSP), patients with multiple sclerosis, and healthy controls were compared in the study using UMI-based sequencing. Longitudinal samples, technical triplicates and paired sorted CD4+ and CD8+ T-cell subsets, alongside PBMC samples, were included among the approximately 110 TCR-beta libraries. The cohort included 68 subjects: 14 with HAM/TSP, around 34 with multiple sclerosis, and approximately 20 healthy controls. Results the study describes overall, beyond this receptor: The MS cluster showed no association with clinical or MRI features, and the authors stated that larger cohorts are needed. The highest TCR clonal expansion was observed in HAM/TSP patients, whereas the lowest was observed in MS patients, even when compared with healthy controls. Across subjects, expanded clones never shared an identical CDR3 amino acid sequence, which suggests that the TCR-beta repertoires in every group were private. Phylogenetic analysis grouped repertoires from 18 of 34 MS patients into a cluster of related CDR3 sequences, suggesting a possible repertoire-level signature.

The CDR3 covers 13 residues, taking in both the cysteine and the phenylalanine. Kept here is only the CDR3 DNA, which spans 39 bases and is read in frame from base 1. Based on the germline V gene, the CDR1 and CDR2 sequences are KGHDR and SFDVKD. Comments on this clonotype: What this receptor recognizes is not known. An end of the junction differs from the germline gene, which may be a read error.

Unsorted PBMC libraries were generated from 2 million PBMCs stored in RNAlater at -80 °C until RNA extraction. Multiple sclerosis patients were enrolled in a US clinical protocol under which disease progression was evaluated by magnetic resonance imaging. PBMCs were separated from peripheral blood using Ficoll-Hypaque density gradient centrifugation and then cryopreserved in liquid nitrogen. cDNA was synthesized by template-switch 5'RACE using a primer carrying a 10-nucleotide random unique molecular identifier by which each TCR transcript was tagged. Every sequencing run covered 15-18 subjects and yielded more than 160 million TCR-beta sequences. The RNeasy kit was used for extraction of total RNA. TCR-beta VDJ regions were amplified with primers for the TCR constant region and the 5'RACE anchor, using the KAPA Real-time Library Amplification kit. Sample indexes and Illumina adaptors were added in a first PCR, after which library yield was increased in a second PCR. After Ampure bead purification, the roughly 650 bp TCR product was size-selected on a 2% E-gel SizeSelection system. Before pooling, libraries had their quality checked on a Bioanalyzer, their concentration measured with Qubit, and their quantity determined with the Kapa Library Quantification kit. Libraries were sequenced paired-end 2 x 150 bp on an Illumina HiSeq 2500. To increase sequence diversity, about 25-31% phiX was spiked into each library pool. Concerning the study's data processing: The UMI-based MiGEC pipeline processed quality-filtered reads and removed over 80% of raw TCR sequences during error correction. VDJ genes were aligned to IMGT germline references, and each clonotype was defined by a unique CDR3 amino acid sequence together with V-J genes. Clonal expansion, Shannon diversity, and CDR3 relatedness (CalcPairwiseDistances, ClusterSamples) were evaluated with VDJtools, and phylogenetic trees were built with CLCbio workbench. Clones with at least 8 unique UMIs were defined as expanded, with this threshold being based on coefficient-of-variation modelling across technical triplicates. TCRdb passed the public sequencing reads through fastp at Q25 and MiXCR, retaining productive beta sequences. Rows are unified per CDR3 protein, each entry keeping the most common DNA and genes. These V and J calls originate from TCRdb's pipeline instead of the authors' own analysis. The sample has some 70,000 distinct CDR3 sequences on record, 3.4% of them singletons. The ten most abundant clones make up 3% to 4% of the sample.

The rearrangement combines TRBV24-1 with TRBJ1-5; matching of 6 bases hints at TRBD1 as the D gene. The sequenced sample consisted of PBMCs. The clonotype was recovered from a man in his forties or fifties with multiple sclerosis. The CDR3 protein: CATAGAGNKTQNF. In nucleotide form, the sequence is TGTGCCACCGCAGGGGCGGGCAATAAGACCCAGAATTTT.